Detailed here is one TCR beta chain. Its antigen is unidentified. PCR amplification relied on 60 Vbeta primers (plus 13 Jbeta primers). Sequencing used immunoSEQ multiplex PCR; TCRdb keeps in-frame clones, though not all of them. This table holds about 48,000 clones. J gave up 7 bases and V 4 bases, and 9 bases lay outside the gene matches. The CDR3 spans 16 residues. CDR1 MGHRA and CDR2 YSYEKL come from the germline V gene. The record originates from a study of cytomegalovirus exposure and HLA in healthy donors. The donors were healthy bone marrow donors. Though nominally healthy at sampling, donors likely had unrecorded immune exposures. Study-wide findings and caveats: CMV serostatus was the sole immune exposure information available.

J is TRBJ1-5 and V is TRBV4-1; 11 bases fit TRBD1. The clonotype originates from a male donor in good health and CMV-seropositive. Sequenced: PBMCs. CDR3 region: CASSLAGQGGEQPQHF. In nucleotides, the CDR3 is TGCGCCAGCAGCCTAGCGGGACAGGGGGGGGAACAGCCCCAGCATTTT.